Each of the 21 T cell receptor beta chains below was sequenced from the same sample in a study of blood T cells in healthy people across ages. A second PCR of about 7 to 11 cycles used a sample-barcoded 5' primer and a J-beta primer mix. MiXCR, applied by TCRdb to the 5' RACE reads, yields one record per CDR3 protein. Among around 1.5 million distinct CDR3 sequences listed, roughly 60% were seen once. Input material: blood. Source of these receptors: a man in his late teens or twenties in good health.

As DNA, the CDR3 is TGTGCCAGCAGCGTAGAAGGTTCCTACTACGAGCAGTACTTC. Translation gives CASSVEGSYYEQYF. The rearrangement uses TRBV9 and TRBJ2-7; D ambiguous. V lost 0 bases to trimming and J lost 3 bases, with 10 bases between them. CDR1 and CDR2 (germline): SGDLS, YYNGEE. This CDR3 is built from 14 residues.

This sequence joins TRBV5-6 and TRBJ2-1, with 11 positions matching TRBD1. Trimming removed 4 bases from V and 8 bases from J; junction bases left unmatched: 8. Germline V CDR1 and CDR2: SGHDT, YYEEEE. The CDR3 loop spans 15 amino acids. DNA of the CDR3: TGTGCCAGCAGCGTCGGGACAGGGGGGTCGGATGAGCAGTTCTTC. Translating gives CASSVGTGGSDEQFF. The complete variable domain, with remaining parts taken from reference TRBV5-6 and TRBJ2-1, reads DAGVTQSPTHLIKTRGQQVTLRCSPKSGHDTVSWYQQALGQGPQFIFQYYEEEERQRGNFPDRFSGHQFPNYSSELNVNALLLGDSALYLCASSVGTGGSDEQFFGPGTRLTVL.

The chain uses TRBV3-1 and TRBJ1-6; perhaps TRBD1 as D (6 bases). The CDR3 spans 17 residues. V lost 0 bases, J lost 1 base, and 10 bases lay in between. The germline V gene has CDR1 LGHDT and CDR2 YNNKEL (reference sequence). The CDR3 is CASSQDDRRSYNSPLHF. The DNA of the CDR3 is TGTGCCAGCAGCCAAGATGACAGGAGGTCCTATAATTCACCCCTCCACTTT.

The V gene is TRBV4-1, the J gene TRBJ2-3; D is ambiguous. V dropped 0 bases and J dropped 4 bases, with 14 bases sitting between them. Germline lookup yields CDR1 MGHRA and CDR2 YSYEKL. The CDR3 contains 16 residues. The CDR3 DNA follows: TGCGCCAGCAGCCAAGAAGGAGAGGTTCGTGCAGATACGCAGTATTTT. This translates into CASSQEGEVRADTQYF.

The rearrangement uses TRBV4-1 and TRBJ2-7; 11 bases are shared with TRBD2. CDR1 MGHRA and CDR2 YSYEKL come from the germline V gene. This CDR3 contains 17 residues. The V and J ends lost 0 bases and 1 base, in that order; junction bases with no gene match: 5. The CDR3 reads CASSQEQLAGVSYEQYF. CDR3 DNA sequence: TGCGCCAGCAGCCAAGAACAACTAGCGGGAGTGTCCTACGAGCAGTACTTC.

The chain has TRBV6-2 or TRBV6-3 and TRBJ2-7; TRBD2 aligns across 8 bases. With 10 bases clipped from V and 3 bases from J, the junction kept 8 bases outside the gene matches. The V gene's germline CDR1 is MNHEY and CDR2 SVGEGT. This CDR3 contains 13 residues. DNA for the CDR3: TGTGCCATTAGCGGGACCTCCTACTACGAGCAGTACTTC. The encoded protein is CAISGTSYYEQYF.

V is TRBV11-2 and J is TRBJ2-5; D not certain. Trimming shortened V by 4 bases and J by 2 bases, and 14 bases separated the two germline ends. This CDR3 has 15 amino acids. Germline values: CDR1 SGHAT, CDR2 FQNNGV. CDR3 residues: CASSSKALFQETQYF. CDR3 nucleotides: TGTGCCAGCAGCTCGAAAGCCCTTTTTCAAGAGACCCAGTACTTC.

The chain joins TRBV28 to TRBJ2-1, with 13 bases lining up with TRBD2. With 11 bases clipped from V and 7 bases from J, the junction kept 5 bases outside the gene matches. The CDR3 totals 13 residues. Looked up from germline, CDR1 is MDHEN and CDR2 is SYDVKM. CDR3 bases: TGTGCCGCGGGACTAGCGGGGTTGAATGAGCAGTTCTTC. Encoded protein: CAAGLAGLNEQFF.

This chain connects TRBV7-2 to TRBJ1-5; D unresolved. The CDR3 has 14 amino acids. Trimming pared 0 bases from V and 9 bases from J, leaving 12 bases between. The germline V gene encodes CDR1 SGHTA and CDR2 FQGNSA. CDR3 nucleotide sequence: TGTGCCAGCAGCTTAGCCCGGGGAGGAGGGCCCCAGCATTTT. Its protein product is CASSLARGGGPQHF.

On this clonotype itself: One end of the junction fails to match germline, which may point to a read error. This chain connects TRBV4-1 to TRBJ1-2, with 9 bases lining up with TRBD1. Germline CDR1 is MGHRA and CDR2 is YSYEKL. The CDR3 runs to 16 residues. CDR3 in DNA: TGCGCCAGTAGCCACCCACGGACAGGGGTTAACTATGGCTACACCTTC. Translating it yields CASSHPRTGVNYGYTF.

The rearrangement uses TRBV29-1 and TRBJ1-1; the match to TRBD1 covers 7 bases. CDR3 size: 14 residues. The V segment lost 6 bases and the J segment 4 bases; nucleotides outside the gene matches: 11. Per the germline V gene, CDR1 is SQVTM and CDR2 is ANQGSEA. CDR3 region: CSVRGQVRGTEAFF. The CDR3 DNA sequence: TGCAGCGTGCGCGGACAGGTTCGGGGCACTGAAGCTTTCTTT.

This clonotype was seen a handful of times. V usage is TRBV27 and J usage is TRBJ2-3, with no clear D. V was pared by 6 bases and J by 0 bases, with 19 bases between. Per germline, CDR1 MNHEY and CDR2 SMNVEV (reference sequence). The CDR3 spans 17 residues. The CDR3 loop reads CASSYNNWADSTDTQYF. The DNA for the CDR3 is TGTGCCAGCAGCTATAACAACTGGGCAGATAGCACAGATACGCAGTATTTT.

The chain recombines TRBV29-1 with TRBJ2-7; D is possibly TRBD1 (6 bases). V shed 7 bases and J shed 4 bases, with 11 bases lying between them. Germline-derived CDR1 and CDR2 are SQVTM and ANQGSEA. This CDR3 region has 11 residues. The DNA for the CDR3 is TGCAGCGCCCGACAGGAGTACGAGCAGTACTTC. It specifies CSARQEYEQYF.

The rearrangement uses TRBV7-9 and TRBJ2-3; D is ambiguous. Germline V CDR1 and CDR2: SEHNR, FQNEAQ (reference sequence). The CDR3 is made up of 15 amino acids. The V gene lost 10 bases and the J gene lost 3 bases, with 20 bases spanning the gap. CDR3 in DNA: TGTGCCATCTCCCAGGAGCAGAGGCCGACAGATACGCAGTATTTT. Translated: CAISQEQRPTDTQYF.

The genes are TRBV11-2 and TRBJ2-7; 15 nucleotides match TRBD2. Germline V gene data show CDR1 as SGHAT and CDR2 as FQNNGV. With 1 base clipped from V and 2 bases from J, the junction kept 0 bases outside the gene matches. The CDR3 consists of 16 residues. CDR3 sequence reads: CASSLGTSGRAYEQYF. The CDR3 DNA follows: TGTGCCAGCAGCTTAGGGACTAGCGGGAGGGCCTACGAGCAGTACTTC.

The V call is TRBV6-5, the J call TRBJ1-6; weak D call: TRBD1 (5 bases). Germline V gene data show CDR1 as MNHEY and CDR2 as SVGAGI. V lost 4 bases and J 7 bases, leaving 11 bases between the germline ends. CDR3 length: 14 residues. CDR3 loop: CASSLQDINSPLHF. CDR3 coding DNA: TGTGCCAGCAGTTTACAGGATATCAATTCACCCCTCCACTTT.

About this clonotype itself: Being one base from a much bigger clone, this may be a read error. The CDR3 region has the DNA TGCGCCAGCAACAAGGGACAGGGTGCTAACTATGGCTACACCTTC. This sequence encodes CASNKGQGANYGYTF. The chain couples TRBV4-1 to TRBJ1-2, with 9 bases lining up with TRBD1. CDR3 length: 15 amino acids. V shed 7 bases and J 0 bases; nucleotides not matched to a gene: 6. Germline lookup yields CDR1 MGHRA and CDR2 YSYEKL.

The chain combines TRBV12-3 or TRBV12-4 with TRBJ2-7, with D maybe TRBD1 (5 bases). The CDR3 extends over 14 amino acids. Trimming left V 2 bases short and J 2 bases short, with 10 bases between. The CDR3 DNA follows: TGTGCCAGCAGTTTAACCAAGGGGACCTACGAGCAGTACTTC. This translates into CASSLTKGTYEQYF.

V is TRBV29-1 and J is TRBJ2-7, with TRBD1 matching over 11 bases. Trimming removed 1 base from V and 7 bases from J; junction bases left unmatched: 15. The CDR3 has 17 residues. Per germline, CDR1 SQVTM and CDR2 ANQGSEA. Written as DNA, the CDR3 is TGCAGCGTTGAAGGAGGGACAGGGGGACTACTGGTGTATGAGCAGTACTTC. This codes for CSVEGGTGGLLVYEQYF.

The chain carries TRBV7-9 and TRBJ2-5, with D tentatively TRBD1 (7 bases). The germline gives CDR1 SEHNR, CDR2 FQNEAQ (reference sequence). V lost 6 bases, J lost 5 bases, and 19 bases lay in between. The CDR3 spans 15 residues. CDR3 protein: CASSPAGGGAETQYF. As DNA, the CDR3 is TGTGCCAGCAGTCCCGCTGGAGGGGGCGCGGAGACCCAGTACTTC.

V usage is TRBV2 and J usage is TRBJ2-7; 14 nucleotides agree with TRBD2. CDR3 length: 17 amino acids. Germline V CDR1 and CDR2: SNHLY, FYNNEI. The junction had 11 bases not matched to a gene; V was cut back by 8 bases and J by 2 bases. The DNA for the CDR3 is TGTGCCAGCTTGTCGGGACTAGCGGGAGTTCGGGCCTACGAGCAGTACTTC. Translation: CASLSGLAGVRAYEQYF.